The clone carrying this TCR beta chain was detected only a few times. This specimen comes from a study of T cell changes during pregnancy in multiple sclerosis. This CDR3 spans 13 amino acids. The V gene's germline CDR1 is MDHEN and CDR2 SYDVKM. V was trimmed by 3 bases and J by 5 bases, leaving 8 bases between them. Using immunoSEQ multiplex PCR, the repertoire was profiled, and TCRdb retains in-frame clones only, with some absent. The sample has roughly 100,000 clones; more than 85% are singletons. The gene calls are TRBV28 and TRBJ1-5; D is undetermined. This material consisted of peripheral blood, taken in the second trimester of pregnancy. This clonotype was obtained from a female donor with multiple sclerosis, enrolled in a pregnancy study. This CDR3 is CASSFSGDQPQHF. The CDR3 DNA follows: TGTGCCAGCAGTTTTAGCGGCGATCAGCCCCAGCATTTT. The full variable domain, with the rest looked up from reference TRBV28 and TRBJ1-5, is DVKVTQSSRYLVKRTGEKVFLECVQDMDHENMFWYRQDPGLGLRLIYFSYDVKMKEKGDIPEGYSVSREKKERFSLILESASTNQTSMYLCASSFSGDQPQHFGDGTRLSIL.